Presented here are 13 T cell receptor beta chains from one specimen sequenced in a study of cytomegalovirus exposure and HLA in healthy donors. Sequencing used immunoSEQ multiplex PCR; TCRdb keeps in-frame clones, though not all of them. Of approximately 210,000 clones listed, 88% are singletons. The sequenced material came from PBMCs. All receptors come from a woman younger than 35 in good health and CMV-seronegative.

The rearrangement links TRBV28 to TRBJ1-2, with 7 bases lining up with TRBD1. CDR1 MDHEN and CDR2 SYDVKM come from the germline V gene. This CDR3 comprises 15 residues. V was clipped by 5 bases and J by 8 bases; unmatched bases: 14. The CDR3 DNA sequence: TGTGCCAGCAGTACCGGGACAGCGAACTCTCGAGGCTACACCTTC. Translated, it gives CASSTGTANSRGYTF.

The rearrangement joins TRBV6-1 to TRBJ2-7; 8 bases are a match to TRBD2. The CDR3 is 14 residues long. Germline V CDR1 and CDR2: MNHNS, SASEGT. The V gene end was trimmed by 5 bases and the J gene end by 3 bases; junction bases not matched to a gene: 6. The DNA of the CDR3 is TGTGCCAGCAGTAGGACGGGAGGGAACTACGAGCAGTACTTC. It is translated as CASSRTGGNYEQYF.

This clone was observed a single time. V usage is TRBV5-6 and J usage is TRBJ1-1, with 7 bases fitting TRBD1. Unmatched junction bases numbered 14, after V lost 3 bases and J lost 3 bases. The CDR3 extends over 17 amino acids. From germline, CDR1 is SGHDT and CDR2 YYEEEE. This CDR3 is CASSWGQFRGPHTEAFF. CDR3 nucleotides: TGTGCCAGCAGCTGGGGACAGTTTCGGGGGCCGCACACTGAAGCTTTCTTT.

The V and J genes are TRBV19 and TRBJ1-5, with TRBD1 as a possible D gene (5 bases). Germline CDR1 and CDR2: LNHDA and SQIVND (reference sequence). The CDR3 totals 15 residues. The V end lost 7 bases, the J end lost 3 bases, and 16 bases lay between the germline ends. DNA of the CDR3: TGTGCCAGTAAACTTCGCTCGGACAACAATCAGCCCCAGCATTTT. Its protein is CASKLRSDNNQPQHF.

This clone was detected only once. The CDR3 region has the DNA TGTGCCAGCAGCTTAGCGGGAGCAGATACGCAGTATTTT. Translating it yields CASSLAGADTQYF. This sequence joins TRBV7-8 and TRBJ2-3, with D possibly matching TRBD2 (5 bases). V was trimmed by 0 bases and J by 4 bases, leaving 5 bases between them. This CDR3 has 13 amino acids. The germline V gene encodes CDR1 SGHVS and CDR2 FQNEAQ.

V usage is TRBV7-9 and J usage is TRBJ2-2; D call uncertain. This CDR3 spans 12 amino acids. Per germline, CDR1 SEHNR and CDR2 FQNEAQ (reference sequence). V was trimmed by 5 bases and J by 6 bases, leaving 7 bases between them. CDR3: CASSPPAGELFF. The DNA of the CDR3 is TGTGCCAGCAGCCCCCCTGCCGGGGAGCTGTTTTTT.

The chain employs TRBV7-9 and TRBJ2-7, with 7 bases that match TRBD1. Trimming removed 5 bases from V and 0 bases from J; junction bases left unmatched: 4. Germline-derived CDR1 and CDR2 are SEHNR and FQNEAQ (reference sequence). The CDR3 spans 14 residues. In DNA, the CDR3 is TGTGCCAGCAGCCAAGGGGGCCTCTCCTACGAGCAGTACTTC. Translating it yields CASSQGGLSYEQYF.

The chain joins TRBV27 to TRBJ2-7; D is undetermined. There are 13 residues in the CDR3. V was clipped by 4 bases and J by 1 base, with 8 bases between them. Germline CDR1 reads MNHEY; CDR2 reads SMNVEV (reference sequence). CDR3 nucleotides: TGTGCCAGCAGTTGGGCATGGTCCTACGAGCAGTACTTC. This sequence encodes CASSWAWSYEQYF.

This clone came up a few times. The chain has TRBV11-2 and TRBJ2-1; D gene unclear. Germline CDR1 is SGHAT and CDR2 is FQNNGV. CDR3 length equals 15 residues. V gave up 4 bases and J gave up 5 bases, with 15 bases separating them. The CDR3 sequence: CASSSILTDNNEQFF. CDR3 nucleotide sequence: TGTGCCAGCAGCTCAATCTTGACTGATAACAATGAGCAGTTCTTC.

V gene TRBV27 combines with J gene TRBJ2-3; TRBD2 agrees at 13 bases. The CDR3 is made up of 15 amino acids. V lost 5 bases to trimming and J lost 6 bases; unmatched junction nucleotides: 5. CDR1 MNHEY and CDR2 SMNVEV come from the germline V gene (reference sequence). The CDR3 loop is CASSPWTSGSDTQYF. The CDR3 nucleotides are TGTGCCAGCAGTCCATGGACTAGCGGGAGTGATACGCAGTATTTT.

The chain couples TRBV6-5 to TRBJ2-5; 11 bases agree with TRBD2. Germline values: CDR1 MNHEY, CDR2 SVGAGI. The CDR3 runs to 16 residues. The ends lost 2 bases at V and 7 bases at J; junction bases unmatched: 9. Written as DNA, the CDR3 is TGTGCCAGCAGTTACGGACTAGCGGGCACGGGGGGGACCCAGTACTTC. This gives the protein CASSYGLAGTGGTQYF.

The chain has TRBV11-2 and TRBJ2-2, with 7 bases lining up with TRBD1. The CDR3 has 14 residues. V lost 5 bases and J lost 4; bases outside the gene matches: 4. Germline V gives CDR1 SGHAT, CDR2 FQNNGV. The CDR3 spells CASSADRVTGELFF. The CDR3 nucleotides read TGTGCCAGCAGCGCAGACAGGGTCACCGGGGAGCTGTTTTTT.

The rearrangement uses TRBV5-1 and TRBJ1-4, with D tentatively TRBD1 (5 bases). Germline V gene data show CDR1 as SGHRS and CDR2 as YFSETQ. This CDR3 is 15 amino acids long. V was shortened by 5 bases and J by 2 bases, with 13 bases between the two germline ends. The CDR3 is CASRVEGATNEKLFF. CDR3 DNA: TGCGCCAGCAGAGTAGAAGGGGCCACTAATGAAAAACTGTTTTTT.